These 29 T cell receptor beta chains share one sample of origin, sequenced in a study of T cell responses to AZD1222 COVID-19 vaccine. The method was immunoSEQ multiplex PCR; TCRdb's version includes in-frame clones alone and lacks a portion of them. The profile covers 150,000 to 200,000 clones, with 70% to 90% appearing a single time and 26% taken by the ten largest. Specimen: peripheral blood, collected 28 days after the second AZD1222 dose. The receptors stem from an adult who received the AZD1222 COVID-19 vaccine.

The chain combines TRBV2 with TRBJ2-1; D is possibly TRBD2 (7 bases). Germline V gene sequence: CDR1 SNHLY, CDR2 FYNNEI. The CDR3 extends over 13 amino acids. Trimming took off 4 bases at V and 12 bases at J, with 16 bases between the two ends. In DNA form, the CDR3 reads TGTGCCAGCAGTGGAAGAGGGGGGGTGAGGCAGTTCTTC. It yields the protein CASSGRGGVRQFF.

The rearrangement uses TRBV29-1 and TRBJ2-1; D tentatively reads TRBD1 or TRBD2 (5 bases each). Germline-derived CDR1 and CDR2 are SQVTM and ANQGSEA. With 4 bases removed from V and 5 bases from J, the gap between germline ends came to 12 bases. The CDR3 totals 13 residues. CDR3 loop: CSVGPGRNNEQFF. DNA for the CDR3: TGCAGCGTTGGACCGGGACGTAACAATGAGCAGTTCTTC.

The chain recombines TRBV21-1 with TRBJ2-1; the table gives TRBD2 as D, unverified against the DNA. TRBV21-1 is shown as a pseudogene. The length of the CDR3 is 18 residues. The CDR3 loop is CASSNQGASGSPYNEQFF. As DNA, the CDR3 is TGTGCCAGCAGCAACCAAGGGGCTAGCGGGAGCCCCTACAATGAGCAGTTCTTC.

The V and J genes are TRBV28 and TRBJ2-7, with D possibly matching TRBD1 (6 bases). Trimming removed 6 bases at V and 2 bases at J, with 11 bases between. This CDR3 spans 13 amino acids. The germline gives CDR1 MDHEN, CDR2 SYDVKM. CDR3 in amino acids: CASRTTGTYEQYF. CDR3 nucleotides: TGTGCCAGCAGGACGACAGGCACCTACGAGCAGTACTTC.

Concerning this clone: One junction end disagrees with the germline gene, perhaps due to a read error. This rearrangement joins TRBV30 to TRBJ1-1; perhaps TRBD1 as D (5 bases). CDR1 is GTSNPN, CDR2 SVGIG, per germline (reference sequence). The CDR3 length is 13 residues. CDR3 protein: CAWSDQNQGPRDF. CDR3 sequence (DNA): TGTGCCTGGAGTGACCAAAACCAGGGCCCCCGTGACTTT.

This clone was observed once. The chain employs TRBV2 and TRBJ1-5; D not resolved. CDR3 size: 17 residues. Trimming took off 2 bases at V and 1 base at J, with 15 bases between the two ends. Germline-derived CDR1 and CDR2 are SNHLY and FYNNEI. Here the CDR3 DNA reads TGTGCCAGCAGTGAATCCCTGACTGGGAGAAGCAATCAGCCCCAGCATTTT. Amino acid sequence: CASSESLTGRSNQPQHF.

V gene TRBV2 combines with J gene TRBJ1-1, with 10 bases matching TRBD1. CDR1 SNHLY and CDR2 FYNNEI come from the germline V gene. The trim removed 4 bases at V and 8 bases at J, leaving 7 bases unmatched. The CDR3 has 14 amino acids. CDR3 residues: CASSGGQGRREAFF. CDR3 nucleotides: TGTGCCAGCAGTGGGGGACAGGGGAGGAGGGAAGCTTTCTTT.

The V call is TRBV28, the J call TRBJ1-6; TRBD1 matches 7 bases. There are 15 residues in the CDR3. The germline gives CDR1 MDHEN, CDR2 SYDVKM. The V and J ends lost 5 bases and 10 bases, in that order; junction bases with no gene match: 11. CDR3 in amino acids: CASSPRQGSSSPLHF. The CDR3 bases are TGTGCCAGCAGTCCCAGACAGGGTAGCAGCTCACCCCTCCACTTT.

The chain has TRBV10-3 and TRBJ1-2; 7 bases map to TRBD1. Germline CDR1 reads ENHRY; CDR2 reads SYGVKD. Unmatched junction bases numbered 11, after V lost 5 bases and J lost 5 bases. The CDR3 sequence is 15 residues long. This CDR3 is CAISTGQGVGYGYTF. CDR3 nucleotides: TGTGCCATCAGTACCGGGCAGGGGGTTGGTTATGGCTACACCTTC.

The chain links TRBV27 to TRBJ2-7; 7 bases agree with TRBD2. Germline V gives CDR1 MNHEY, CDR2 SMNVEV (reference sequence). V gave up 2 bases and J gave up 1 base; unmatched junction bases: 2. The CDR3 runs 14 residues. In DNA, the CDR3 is TGTGCCAGCAGTTTAGCGGGAGAGTCCTACGAGCAGTACTTC. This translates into CASSLAGESYEQYF.

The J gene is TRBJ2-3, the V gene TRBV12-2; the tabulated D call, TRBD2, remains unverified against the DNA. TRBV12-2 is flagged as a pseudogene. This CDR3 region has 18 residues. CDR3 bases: TGTGCAAGTCGCTTAATAGTAGGCCCGGGACTAGCGACGGATACGCAGTATTTT. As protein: CASRLIVGPGLATDTQYF.

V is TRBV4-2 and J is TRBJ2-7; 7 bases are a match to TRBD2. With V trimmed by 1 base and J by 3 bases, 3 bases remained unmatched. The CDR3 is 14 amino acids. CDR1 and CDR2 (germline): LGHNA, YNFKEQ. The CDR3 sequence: CASSQAPSGYEQYF. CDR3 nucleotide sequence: TGTGCCAGCAGCCAAGCTCCTAGCGGCTACGAGCAGTACTTC.

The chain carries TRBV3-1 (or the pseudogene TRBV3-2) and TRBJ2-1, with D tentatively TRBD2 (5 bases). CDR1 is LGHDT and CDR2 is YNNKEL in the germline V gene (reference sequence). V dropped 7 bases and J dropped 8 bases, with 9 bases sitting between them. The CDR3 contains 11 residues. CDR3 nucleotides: TGTGCCAGCAATAGAGGGTATGAGCAGTTCTTC. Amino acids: CASNRGYEQFF.

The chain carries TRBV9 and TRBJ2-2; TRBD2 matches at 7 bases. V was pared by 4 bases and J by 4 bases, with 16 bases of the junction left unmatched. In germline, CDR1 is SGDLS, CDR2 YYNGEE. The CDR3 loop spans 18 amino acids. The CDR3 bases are TGTGCCAGCAGCCCAAAGAGGGCGGGAGATGTCGGCACCGGGGAGCTGTTTTTT. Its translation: CASSPKRAGDVGTGELFF.

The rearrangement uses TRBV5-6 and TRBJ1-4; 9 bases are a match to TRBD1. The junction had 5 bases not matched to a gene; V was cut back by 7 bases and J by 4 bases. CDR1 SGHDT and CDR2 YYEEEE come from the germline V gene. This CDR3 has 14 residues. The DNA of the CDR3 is TGTGCCAGCTTTGGGACAGGGCGTAATGAAAAACTGTTTTTT. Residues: CASFGTGRNEKLFF.

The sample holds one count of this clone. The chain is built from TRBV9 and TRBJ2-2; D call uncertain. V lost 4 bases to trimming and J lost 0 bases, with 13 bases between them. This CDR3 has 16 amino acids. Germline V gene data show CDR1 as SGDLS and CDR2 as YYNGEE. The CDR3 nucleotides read TGTGCCAGCAGCCCACGAGACCACGCGAACACCGGGGAGCTGTTTTTT. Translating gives CASSPRDHANTGELFF.

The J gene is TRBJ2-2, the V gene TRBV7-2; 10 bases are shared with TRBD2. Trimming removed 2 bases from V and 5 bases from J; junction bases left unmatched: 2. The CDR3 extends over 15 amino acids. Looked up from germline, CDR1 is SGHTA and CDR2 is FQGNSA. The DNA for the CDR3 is TGTGCCAGCAGCTTACTAGCGGGAGTTACCGGGGAGCTGTTTTTT. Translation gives CASSLLAGVTGELFF.

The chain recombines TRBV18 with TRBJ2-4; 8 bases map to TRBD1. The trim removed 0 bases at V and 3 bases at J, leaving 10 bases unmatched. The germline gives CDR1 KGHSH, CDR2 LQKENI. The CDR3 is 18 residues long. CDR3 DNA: TGTGCCAGCTCACCACCGTCCAGGGGGCAGTTGGGCAAAAACATTCAGTACTTC. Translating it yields CASSPPSRGQLGKNIQYF.

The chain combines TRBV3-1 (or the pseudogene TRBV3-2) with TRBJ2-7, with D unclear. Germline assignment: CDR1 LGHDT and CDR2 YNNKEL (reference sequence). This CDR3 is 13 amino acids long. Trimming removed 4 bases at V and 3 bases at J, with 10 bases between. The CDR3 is CASSLFAGYEQYF. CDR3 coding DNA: TGTGCCAGCAGCCTTTTTGCTGGCTACGAGCAGTACTTC.

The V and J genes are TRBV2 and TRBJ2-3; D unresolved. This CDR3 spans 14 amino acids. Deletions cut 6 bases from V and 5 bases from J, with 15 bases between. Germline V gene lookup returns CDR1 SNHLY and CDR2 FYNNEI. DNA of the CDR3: TGTGCCAGCAGCCCAAACTCTCAGCGAGATACGCAGTATTTT. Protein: CASSPNSQRDTQYF. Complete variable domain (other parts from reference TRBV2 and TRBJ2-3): EPEVTQTPSHQVTQMGQEVILRCVPISNHLYFYWYRQILGQKVEFLVSFYNNEISEKSEIFDDQFSVERPDGSNFTLKIRSTKLEDSAMYFCASSPNSQRDTQYFGPGTRLTVL.

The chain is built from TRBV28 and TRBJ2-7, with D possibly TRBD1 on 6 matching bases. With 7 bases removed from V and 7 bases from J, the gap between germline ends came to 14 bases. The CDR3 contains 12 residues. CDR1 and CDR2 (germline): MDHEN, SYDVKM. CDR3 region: CASTVLGQEQYF. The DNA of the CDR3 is TGTGCCAGCACCGTTCTCGGACAGGAGCAGTACTTC.

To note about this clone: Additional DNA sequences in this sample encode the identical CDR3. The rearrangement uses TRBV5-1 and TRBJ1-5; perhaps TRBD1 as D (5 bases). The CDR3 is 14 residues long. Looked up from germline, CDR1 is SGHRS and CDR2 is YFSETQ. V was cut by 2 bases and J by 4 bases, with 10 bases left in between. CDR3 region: CASSFDGGNQPQHF. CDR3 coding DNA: TGCGCCAGCAGCTTTGACGGGGGAAATCAGCCCCAGCATTTT. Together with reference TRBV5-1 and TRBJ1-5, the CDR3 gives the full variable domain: KAGVTQTPRYLIKTRGQQVTLSCSPISGHRSVSWYQQTPGQGLQFLFEYFSETQRNKGNFPGRFSGRQFSNSRSEMNVSTLELGDSALYLCASSFDGGNQPQHFGDGTRLSIL.

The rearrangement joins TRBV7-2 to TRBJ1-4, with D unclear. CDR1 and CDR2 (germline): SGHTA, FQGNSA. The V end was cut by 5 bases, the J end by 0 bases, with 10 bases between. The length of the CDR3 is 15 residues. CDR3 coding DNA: TGTGCCAGCAGCATAGAAGGTACAACTAATGAAAAACTGTTTTTT. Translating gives CASSIEGTTNEKLFF.

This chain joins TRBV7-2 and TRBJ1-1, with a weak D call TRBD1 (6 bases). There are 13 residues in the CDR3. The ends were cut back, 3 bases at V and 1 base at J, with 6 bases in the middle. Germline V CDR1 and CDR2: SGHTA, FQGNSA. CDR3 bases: TGTGCCAGCAGCTTGGACAGGAACACTGAAGCTTTCTTT. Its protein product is CASSLDRNTEAFF.

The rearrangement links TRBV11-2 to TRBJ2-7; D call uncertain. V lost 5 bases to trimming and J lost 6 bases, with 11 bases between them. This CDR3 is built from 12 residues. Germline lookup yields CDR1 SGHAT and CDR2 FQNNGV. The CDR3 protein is CASSPAGIEQYF. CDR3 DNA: TGTGCCAGCAGCCCAGCAGGCATCGAGCAGTACTTC.

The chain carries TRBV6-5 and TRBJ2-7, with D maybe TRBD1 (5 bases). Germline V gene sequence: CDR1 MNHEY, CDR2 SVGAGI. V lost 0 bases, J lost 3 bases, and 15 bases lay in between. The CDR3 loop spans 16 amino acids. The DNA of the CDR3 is TGTGCCAGCAGTTACTCGGTAGGGGATGGGTTCTACGAGCAGTACTTC. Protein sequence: CASSYSVGDGFYEQYF.

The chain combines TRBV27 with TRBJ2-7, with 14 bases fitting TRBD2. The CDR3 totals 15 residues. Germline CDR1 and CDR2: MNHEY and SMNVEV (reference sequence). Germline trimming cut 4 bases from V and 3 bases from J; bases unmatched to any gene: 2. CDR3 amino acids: CASSWGTSGSYEQYF. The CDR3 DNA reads TGTGCCAGCAGTTGGGGGACTAGCGGGAGCTACGAGCAGTACTTC.

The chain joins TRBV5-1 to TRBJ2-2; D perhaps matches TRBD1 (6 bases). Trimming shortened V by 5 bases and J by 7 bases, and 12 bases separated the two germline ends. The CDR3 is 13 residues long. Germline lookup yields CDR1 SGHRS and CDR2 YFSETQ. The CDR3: CASRKQGYGELFF. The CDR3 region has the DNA TGCGCCAGCAGGAAGCAGGGGTACGGGGAGCTGTTTTTT.

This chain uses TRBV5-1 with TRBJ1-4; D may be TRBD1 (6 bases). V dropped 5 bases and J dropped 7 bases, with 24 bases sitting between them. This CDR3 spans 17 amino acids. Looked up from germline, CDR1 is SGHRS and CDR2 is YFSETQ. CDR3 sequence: CASRKRGASEIREKLFF. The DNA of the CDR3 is TGCGCCAGCAGGAAAAGGGGGGCGAGTGAGATTCGTGAAAAACTGTTTTTT.